The 19 T cell receptor beta chains reported below all come from one sample, sequenced in a study of T cell clones after liver transplantation. Produced via immunoSEQ multiplex PCR; TCRdb's table is partial and in-frame only. The profile shows tens of thousands of clones, 60% to 75% of them singletons. Here the sequenced sample was CD4+ T cells from blood, taken at the 22-month timepoint. Receptors originate from a human patient who received a liver transplant. Certain T cells may be donor cells from the graft.

V usage is TRBV23-1 and J usage is TRBJ2-7; 11 bases agree with TRBD1. TRBV23-1 is an open reading frame, and its role is uncertain. CDR3 size: 19 residues. Trimming took 8 bases from V and 4 from J; bases not matched to a gene: 22. The CDR3 protein is CASGDGRDRGNGGLYEQYF. CDR3 DNA: TGCGCCAGCGGCGACGGCCGGGACAGGGGGAATGGAGGGCTTTACGAGCAGTACTTC.

The chain has TRBV30 and TRBJ2-2; possible D gene TRBD1, 5 bases. The CDR3 has 12 amino acids. Germline CDR1 is GTSNPN and CDR2 is SVGIG (reference sequence). V was clipped by 8 bases and J by 4 bases, with 11 bases between them. The CDR3 DNA reads as TGTGCCAGAGGACAAATCACCGGGGAGCTGTTTTTT. Protein product: CARGQITGELFF.

This sequence joins TRBV27 and TRBJ2-7; 10 nucleotides align to TRBD1. Germline V gene lookup returns CDR1 MNHEY and CDR2 SMNVEV (reference sequence). The CDR3 is made up of 18 amino acids. After removal of 1 base from V and 1 base from J, the junction contained 10 bases not matched to a gene. As DNA, the CDR3 is TGTGCCAGCAGTTTATTCCCCTCTCGACAGGGGGCGTCCTACGAGCAGTACTTC. It encodes CASSLFPSRQGASYEQYF.

The chain couples TRBV11-2 to TRBJ1-1; 10 bases are a match to TRBD1. This CDR3 contains 16 residues. Trimming removed 5 bases from V and 3 bases from J; junction bases left unmatched: 9. Germline V gives CDR1 SGHAT, CDR2 FQNNGV. DNA for the CDR3: TGTGCCAGCAGCCCCCCCCTTGGACAGGGGGACACTGAAGCTTTCTTT. It translates to CASSPPLGQGDTEAFF.

This chain connects TRBV2 to TRBJ1-5, with no clear D. Per the germline V gene, CDR1 is SNHLY and CDR2 is FYNNEI. The CDR3 is made up of 13 amino acids. Trimming removed 1 base from V and 12 bases from J, with 13 bases in between. The CDR3 coding sequence is TGTGCCAGCAGTGAAGGGCCGATAGTTCGCCAGCATTTT. Its translation: CASSEGPIVRQHF.

This chain joins TRBV5-5 and TRBJ2-3; D remains unclear. V lost 0 bases and J lost 5, with 4 bases in between. The CDR3 sequence is 12 residues long. Per germline, CDR1 SGHKS and CDR2 YYEKEE (reference sequence). The CDR3 DNA sequence: TGTGCCAGCAGCTTGGCGGGAGATACGCAGTATTTT. This translates into CASSLAGDTQYF.

This clone was counted a few times. The chain carries TRBV27 and TRBJ2-7; 11 nucleotides agree with TRBD1. Germline V gene lookup returns CDR1 MNHEY and CDR2 SMNVEV (reference sequence). There are 15 residues in the CDR3. Trimming cost V 5 bases and J 4 bases; bases outside gene matches: 7. CDR3 in amino acids: CASSPWTGGVYEQYF. The CDR3 DNA is TGTGCCAGCAGTCCCTGGACAGGGGGCGTTTACGAGCAGTACTTC.

This clone was seen a few times. The chain employs TRBV5-1 and TRBJ2-6; D is unclear. V dropped 2 bases and J dropped 4 bases, with 13 bases sitting between them. Germline V gene sequence: CDR1 SGHRS, CDR2 YFSETQ. The CDR3 runs to 16 residues. CDR3 loop: CASSFFDVAGANVLTF. The CDR3 nucleotides are TGCGCCAGCAGCTTTTTTGATGTAGCCGGGGCCAACGTCCTGACTTTC.

This clone has just one count. The chain links TRBV4-1 to TRBJ1-6; D may be TRBD1 (5 bases). Germline assignment: CDR1 MGHRA and CDR2 YSYEKL. Trimming removed 6 bases from V and 1 base from J, with 10 bases in between. CDR3 length: 15 residues. CDR3 nucleotides: TGCGCCAGCAGTCCGGGGGGGTCCTATAATTCACCCCTCCACTTT. Translating gives CASSPGGSYNSPLHF.

The chain has TRBV19 and TRBJ1-6; D not resolved. In germline, CDR1 is LNHDA, CDR2 SQIVND (reference sequence). The CDR3 runs 14 residues. The ends were cut back, 1 base at V and 7 bases at J, with 8 bases in the middle. CDR3 region: CASSIGTGNSPLHF. Here the CDR3 DNA reads TGTGCCAGTAGTATAGGGACGGGGAATTCACCCCTCCACTTT.

This clone was counted at least ten times. The chain uses TRBV9 and TRBJ2-2, with D uncertain. The ends were cut back, 6 bases at V and 0 bases at J, with 9 bases in the middle. The CDR3 runs to 14 residues. Germline V CDR1 and CDR2: SGDLS, YYNGEE. The CDR3 spells CASTQRSNTGELFF. The DNA of the CDR3 is TGTGCCAGCACGCAGCGTTCGAACACCGGGGAGCTGTTTTTT.

The chain uses TRBV30 and TRBJ2-7; D is unclear. V was trimmed by 3 bases and J by 1 base, leaving 4 bases between them. Germline V gene lookup returns CDR1 GTSNPN and CDR2 SVGIG (reference sequence). The CDR3 totals 11 residues. In DNA form, the CDR3 reads TGTGCCTGGAGCGCTTCCTACGAGCAGTACTTC. This encodes CAWSASYEQYF.

The chain carries TRBV30 and TRBJ1-4; no reliable D call. Deletions cut 2 bases from V and 6 bases from J, with 10 bases between. Germline CDR1 GTSNPN, CDR2 SVGIG (reference sequence). The CDR3 is 13 residues long. As DNA, the CDR3 is TGTGCCTGGAGTACCCGGTGGGATGAAAAACTGTTTTTT. Encoded protein: CAWSTRWDEKLFF. The full variable domain, rest sourced from reference TRBV30 and TRBJ1-4, is SQTIHQWPATLVQPVGSPLSLECTVEGTSNPNLYWYRQAAGRGLQLLFYSVGIGQISSEVPQNLSASRPQDRQFILSSKKLLLSDSGFYLCAWSTRWDEKLFFGSGTQLSVL.

The chain links TRBV10-1 to TRBJ2-5; D gene uncertain. The germline CDR1 and CDR2 sequences are WNHNN and SYGVQD (reference sequence). V lost 5 bases and J 5 bases, leaving 3 bases between the germline ends. The CDR3 length is 10 residues. The CDR3 protein is CASSQETQYF. The CDR3 bases are TGCGCCAGCAGTCAGGAGACCCAGTACTTC.

The V and J genes are TRBV30 and TRBJ1-4; D not certain. Per germline, CDR1 GTSNPN and CDR2 SVGIG (reference sequence). This CDR3 spans 14 amino acids. Trimming cost V 2 bases and J 8 bases, with 15 bases left between them. CDR3 in amino acids: CAWSRVGHQEKLFF. The CDR3, as DNA: TGTGCCTGGAGTCGGGTAGGGCATCAAGAAAAACTGTTTTTT.

The chain carries TRBV2 and TRBJ1-4; D is ambiguous. Germline CDR1 is SNHLY and CDR2 is FYNNEI. The CDR3 length is 15 residues. V lost 7 bases and J 0 bases, leaving 12 bases between the germline ends. The CDR3 DNA sequence: TGTGCCAGCAACCTACAGTTAGCAACTAATGAAAAACTGTTTTTT. Protein: CASNLQLATNEKLFF.

The chain is built from TRBV7-8 and TRBJ2-3; D is undetermined. The CDR3 covers 14 residues. Germline loops: CDR1 SGHVS, CDR2 FQNEAQ. Between the trimmed V and J ends, which lost 5 bases and 2 bases, there was a span of 11 bases. The CDR3 spells CASSQPALTDTQYF. Written as DNA, the CDR3 is TGTGCCAGCAGCCAACCCGCTCTCACAGATACGCAGTATTTT. Complete variable domain (other parts from reference TRBV7-8 and TRBJ2-3): GAGVSQSPRYKVAKRGQDVALRCDPISGHVSLFWYQQALGQGPEFLTYFQNEAQLDKSGLPSDRFFAERPEGSVSTLKIQRTQQEDSAVYLCASSQPALTDTQYFGPGTRLTVL.

J is TRBJ2-5 and V is TRBV7-9, with no clear D. Trimming left V 6 bases short and J 4 bases short, with 15 bases between. CDR1 and CDR2 (germline): SEHNR, FQNEAQ (reference sequence). This CDR3 is built from 14 residues. CDR3 DNA sequence: TGTGCCAGCAGACCACCGTCGGGTGCAGAGACCCAGTACTTC. Residues: CASRPPSGAETQYF.

V gene TRBV6-4 combines with J gene TRBJ2-2; 7 positions agree with TRBD2. In germline, CDR1 is MRHNA, CDR2 SNTAGT. V lost 5 bases and J lost 4; bases outside the gene matches: 4. The CDR3 length is 14 residues. The CDR3 loop reads CASSRIAGTGELFF. DNA for the CDR3: TGTGCCAGCAGTCGGATAGCGGGCACCGGGGAGCTGTTTTTT.